The rows below give T cell receptor beta chains drawn from one sample of a study of T-cell reconstitution after alpha-beta-depleted transplantation in children. Via MiXCR, TCRdb re-called the PCR reads, giving one row per CDR3 protein. Of around 64,000 distinct CDR3 sequences in the sample, 11% are singletons; the top ten hold approximately 13%. The sample consisted of PBMCs, taken before TCRalphabeta/CD19-depleted stem cell transplant. All receptors derive from a boy between 10 and 17 years old with acute myeloid leukemia, due to receive a stem cell transplant. CDR3s include the opening cysteine and the closing phenylalanine or tryptophan. D genes are given only for firm matches. Each size is once, few, many, or a class for an expanded clone.

v_call	d_call	clone_size	j_call	cdr3_nt	cdr3_aa
TRBV5-1	TRBD2	many	TRBJ2-1	TGCGCCAGCAGCTTGGTCCCGGGGGGGACCTACAATGAGCAGTTCTTC	CASSLVPGGTYNEQFF
TRBV5-1	NA	many	TRBJ2-6	TGCGCCAGCAGGGCAGTTCCCTCTGGGGCCAACGTCCTGACTTTC	CASRAVPSGANVLTF
TRBV7-9	NA	many	TRBJ1-5	TGTGCCAGCAGCAAGAGCAATAGCAATCAGCCCCAGCATTTT	CASSKSNSNQPQHF
TRBV6-2/TRBV6-3	NA	many	TRBJ1-2	TGTGCCAGCAGTTCACTAGTTCGGGGGTCGACGCGTTATGGCTACACCTTC	CASSSLVRGSTRYGYTF
TRBV20-1	NA	many	TRBJ2-3	TGCAGTGCTATTGGGGGGGGCAGCACAGATACGCAGTATTTT	CSAIGGGSTDTQYF
TRBV7-6	NA	few	TRBJ2-3	TGTGCCAGCAGCTTAGTGAGGGTGTTTGGCACAGATACGCAGTATTTT	CASSLVRVFGTDTQYF
TRBV5-1	NA	once	TRBJ1-2	TGCGCCAGCAGCTTGGAGCAGGGGTTCGGCTACACCTTC	CASSLEQGFGYTF
TRBV29-1	TRBD2	many	TRBJ2-3	TGCAGCGTTGACCTAGCGGGAGGAGATACGCAGTATTTT	CSVDLAGGDTQYF
TRBV9	NA	many	TRBJ2-3	TGTGCCAGCAGCGTGGACGTGCCGGCAGATACGCAGTATTTT	CASSVDVPADTQYF
TRBV20-1	NA	many	TRBJ1-2	TGCAGTGCTAGAGATCTGGGCTATGGCTACACCTTC	CSARDLGYGYTF
TRBV7-3	NA	many	TRBJ2-3	TGTGCCAGCAGCCGCCAGGGCCCGAATGACGGTACGCAGTATTTT	CASSRQGPNDGTQYF
TRBV10-3	NA	many	TRBJ1-2	TGTGCCATCAGTGAGTGGCGGCAAGCTTCCAACTATGGCTACACCTTC	CAISEWRQASNYGYTF
TRBV20-1	TRBD1	many	TRBJ1-1	TGCAGTGCTCTGGGACAGGGGGCTGTTGAAGCTTTCTTT	CSALGQGAVEAFF
TRBV5-5	NA	many	TRBJ2-3	TGTGCCAGCAGCTTGACGATAGATACGCAGTATTTT	CASSLTIDTQYF
TRBV29-1	TRBD1	once	TRBJ2-2	TGCAGCGTCTCGGGACAGGGTATGAACACCGGGGAGCTGTTTTTT	CSVSGQGMNTGELFF
TRBV5-1	TRBD2	many	TRBJ2-3	TGCGCCAGCAGCTTGGGAGCGGGGGCTTACACAGATACGCAGTATTTT	CASSLGAGAYTDTQYF